This TCR beta chain originates from a study of blood T cell repertoires in COVID-19. Study-level information: Spain, Italy and the United States supplied samples that represented acute and convalescent COVID-19.

Germline V gene data show CDR1 as SGHTS and CDR2 as YDEGEE. With 4 bases removed from V and 10 bases from J, the gap between germline ends came to 20 bases. This CDR3 has 14 amino acids. Methods used by the authors: Counts of nucleated cells, estimated from reference gene primer amplification, were obtained. Some clones are missing from TCRdb's copy, which holds only in-frame ones; the method was immunoSEQ multiplex PCR. V, J and clone size derive from that table, while D and trimming were established from the DNA sequence. This table has 80,000 to 95,000 clones, approximately 81% appearing once. Specimen: peripheral blood. The chain combines TRBV5-8 with TRBJ1-2, with a weak D call TRBD1 (5 bases). The receptor's source is a woman aged 70 to 79 with acute or convalescent COVID-19. CDR3 in DNA: TGTGCCAGCAGCCTTCGGGTGGGGGGTTACGACTACACCTTC. The encoded protein is CASSLRVGGYDYTF.